This TCR beta chain originates from a study of shared T cell receptors in the human thymus. Clones were read by immunoSEQ multiplex PCR, and TCRdb kept only the in-frame ones, dropping some. This table holds over 350,000 clones, over 90% found once. The source is a human donor. The material sequenced was thymocytes.

The CDR3 loop reads CAWRGDRNFTGELFF. In DNA form, the CDR3 reads TGTGCCTGGAGAGGGGACAGGAATTTCACCGGGGAGCTGTTTTTT. This sequence joins TRBV30 and TRBJ2-2; 8 bases align to TRBD1. Trimming took 3 bases from V and 4 from J; bases not matched to a gene: 7. The CDR3 totals 15 residues. Germline CDR1 and CDR2: GTSNPN and SVGIG (reference sequence).